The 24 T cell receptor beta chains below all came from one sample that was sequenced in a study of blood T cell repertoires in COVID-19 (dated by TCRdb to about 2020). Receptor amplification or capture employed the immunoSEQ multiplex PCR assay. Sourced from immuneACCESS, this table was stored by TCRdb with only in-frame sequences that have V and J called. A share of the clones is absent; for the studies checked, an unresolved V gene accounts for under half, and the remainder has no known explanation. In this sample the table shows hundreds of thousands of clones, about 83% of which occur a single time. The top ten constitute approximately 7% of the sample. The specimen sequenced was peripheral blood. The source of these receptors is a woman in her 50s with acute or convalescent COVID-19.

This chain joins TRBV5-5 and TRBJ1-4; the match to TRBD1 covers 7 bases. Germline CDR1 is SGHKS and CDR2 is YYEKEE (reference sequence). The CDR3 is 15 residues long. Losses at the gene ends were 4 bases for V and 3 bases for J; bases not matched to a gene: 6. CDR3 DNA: TGTGCCAGCAGCGTAACAGGGGCGGCTAATGAAAAACTGTTTTTT. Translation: CASSVTGAANEKLFF.

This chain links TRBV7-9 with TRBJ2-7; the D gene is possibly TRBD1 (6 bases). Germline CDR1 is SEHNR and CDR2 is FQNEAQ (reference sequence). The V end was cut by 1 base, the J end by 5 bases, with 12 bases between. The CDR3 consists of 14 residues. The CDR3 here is CASSLEGDGNEQYF. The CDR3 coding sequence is TGTGCCAGCAGCTTAGAGGGGGACGGAAACGAGCAGTACTTC.

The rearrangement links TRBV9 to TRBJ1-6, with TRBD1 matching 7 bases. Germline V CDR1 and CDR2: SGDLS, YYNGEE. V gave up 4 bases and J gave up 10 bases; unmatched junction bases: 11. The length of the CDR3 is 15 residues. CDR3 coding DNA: TGTGCCAGCAGCTCCCGACAGGGAACGGACTCACCCCTCCACTTT. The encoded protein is CASSSRQGTDSPLHF.

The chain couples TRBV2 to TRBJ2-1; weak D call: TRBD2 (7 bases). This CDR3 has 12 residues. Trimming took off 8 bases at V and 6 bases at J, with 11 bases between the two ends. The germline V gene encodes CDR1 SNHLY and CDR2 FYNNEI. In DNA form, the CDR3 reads TGTGCCAGCTTAGGGGGGGCCAATGAGCAGTTCTTC. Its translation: CASLGGANEQFF.

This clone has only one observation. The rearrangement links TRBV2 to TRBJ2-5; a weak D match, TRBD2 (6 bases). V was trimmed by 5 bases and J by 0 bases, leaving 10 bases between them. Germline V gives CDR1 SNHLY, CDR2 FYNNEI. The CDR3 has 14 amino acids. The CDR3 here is CASSTGTYQETQYF. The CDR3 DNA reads TGTGCCAGCAGTACCGGGACTTACCAAGAGACCCAGTACTTC.

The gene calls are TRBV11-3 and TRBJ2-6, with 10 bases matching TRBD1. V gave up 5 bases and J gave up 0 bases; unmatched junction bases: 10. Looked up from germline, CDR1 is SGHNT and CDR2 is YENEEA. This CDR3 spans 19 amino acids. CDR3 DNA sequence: TGTGCCAGCAGCGGCCGACAGGGGGCCCTGAGCTCTGGGGCCAACGTCCTGACTTTC. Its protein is CASSGRQGALSSGANVLTF.

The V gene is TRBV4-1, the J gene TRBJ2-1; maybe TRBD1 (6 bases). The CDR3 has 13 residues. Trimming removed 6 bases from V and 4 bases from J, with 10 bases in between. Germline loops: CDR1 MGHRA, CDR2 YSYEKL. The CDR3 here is CASRQGQYNEQFF. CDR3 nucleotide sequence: TGCGCCAGCAGGCAGGGGCAGTACAATGAGCAGTTCTTC.

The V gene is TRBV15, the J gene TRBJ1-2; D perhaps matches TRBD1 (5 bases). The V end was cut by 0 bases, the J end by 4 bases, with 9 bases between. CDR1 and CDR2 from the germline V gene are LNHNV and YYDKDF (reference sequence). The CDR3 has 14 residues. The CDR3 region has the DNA TGTGCCACCAGCAGAGATGACAGCTTCTATGGCTACACCTTC. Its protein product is CATSRDDSFYGYTF.

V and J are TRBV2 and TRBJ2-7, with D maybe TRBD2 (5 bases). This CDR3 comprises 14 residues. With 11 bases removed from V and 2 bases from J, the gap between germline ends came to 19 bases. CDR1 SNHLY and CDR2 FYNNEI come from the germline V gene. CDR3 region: CAAKPPGSAYEQYF. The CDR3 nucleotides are TGTGCCGCAAAACCCCCGGGATCCGCCTACGAGCAGTACTTC.

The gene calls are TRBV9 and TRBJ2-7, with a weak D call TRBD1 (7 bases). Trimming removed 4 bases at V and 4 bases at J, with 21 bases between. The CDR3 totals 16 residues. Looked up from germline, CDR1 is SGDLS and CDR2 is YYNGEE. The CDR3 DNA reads TGTGCCAGCAGCCCCCAGGGGGGAAGGGGGGCTTACGAGCAGTACTTC. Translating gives CASSPQGGRGAYEQYF.

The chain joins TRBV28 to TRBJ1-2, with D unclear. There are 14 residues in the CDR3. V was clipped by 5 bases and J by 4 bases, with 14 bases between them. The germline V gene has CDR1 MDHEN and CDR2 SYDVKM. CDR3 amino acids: CASSRRGATYGYTF. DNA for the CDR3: TGTGCCAGCAGTCGCCGTGGAGCCACCTATGGCTACACCTTC.

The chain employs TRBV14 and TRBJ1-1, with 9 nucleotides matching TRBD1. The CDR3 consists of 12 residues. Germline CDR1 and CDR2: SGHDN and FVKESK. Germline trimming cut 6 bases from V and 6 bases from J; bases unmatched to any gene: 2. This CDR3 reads CASRRTGAEAFF. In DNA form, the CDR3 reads TGTGCCAGCAGGCGGACAGGGGCTGAAGCTTTCTTT.

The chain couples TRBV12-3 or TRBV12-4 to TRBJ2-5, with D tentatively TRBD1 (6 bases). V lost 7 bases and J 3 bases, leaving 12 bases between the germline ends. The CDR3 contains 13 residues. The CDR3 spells CASTRGGEETQYF. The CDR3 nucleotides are TGTGCCAGCACCCGAGGGGGAGAAGAGACCCAGTACTTC.

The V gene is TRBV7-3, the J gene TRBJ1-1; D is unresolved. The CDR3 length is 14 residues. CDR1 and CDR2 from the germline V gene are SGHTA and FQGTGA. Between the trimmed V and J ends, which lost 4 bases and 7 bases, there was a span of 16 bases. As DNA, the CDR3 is TGTGCCAGCAGCTCACGGGGTGGGCTCAGTGAAGCTTTCTTT. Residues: CASSSRGGLSEAFF.

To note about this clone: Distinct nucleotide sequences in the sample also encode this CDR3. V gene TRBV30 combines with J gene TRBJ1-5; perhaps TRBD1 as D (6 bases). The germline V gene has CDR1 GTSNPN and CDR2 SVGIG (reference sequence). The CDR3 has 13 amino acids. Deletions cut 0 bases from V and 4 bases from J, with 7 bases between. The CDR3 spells CAWSVRGNQPQHF. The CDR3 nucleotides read TGTGCCTGGAGTGTAAGGGGGAATCAGCCCCAGCATTTT.

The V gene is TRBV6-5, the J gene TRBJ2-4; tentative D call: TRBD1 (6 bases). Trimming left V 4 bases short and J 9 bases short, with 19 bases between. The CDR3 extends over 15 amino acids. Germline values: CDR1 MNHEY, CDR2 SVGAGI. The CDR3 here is CASSSYRETGSIQYF. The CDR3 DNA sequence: TGTGCCAGCAGTTCGTACAGGGAGACGGGGAGCATTCAGTACTTC.

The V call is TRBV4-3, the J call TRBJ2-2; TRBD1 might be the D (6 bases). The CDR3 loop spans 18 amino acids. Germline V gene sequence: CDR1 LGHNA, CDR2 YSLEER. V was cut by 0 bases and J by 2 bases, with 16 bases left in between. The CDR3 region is CASSQDGGGQGNTGELFF. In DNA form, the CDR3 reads TGCGCCAGCAGCCAAGATGGGGGCGGGCAAGGCAACACCGGGGAGCTGTTTTTT.

The CDR3 sequence: CASSRWTSGPSTDTQYF. CDR3 DNA: TGTGCCAGCTCACGGTGGACTAGCGGACCTAGCACAGATACGCAGTATTTT. The gene calls are TRBV2 and TRBJ2-3; TRBD2 aligns across 10 bases. The germline CDR1 and CDR2 sequences are SNHLY and FYNNEI. V lost 8 bases and J lost 0; bases outside the gene matches: 11. CDR3 size: 17 residues.

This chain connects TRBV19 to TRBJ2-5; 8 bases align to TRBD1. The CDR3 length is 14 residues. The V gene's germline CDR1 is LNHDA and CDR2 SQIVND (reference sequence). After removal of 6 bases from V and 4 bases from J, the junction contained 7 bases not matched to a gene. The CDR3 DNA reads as TGTGCCAGTAGACGGTCAGGGGGCATAGAGACCCAGTACTTC. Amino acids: CASRRSGGIETQYF.

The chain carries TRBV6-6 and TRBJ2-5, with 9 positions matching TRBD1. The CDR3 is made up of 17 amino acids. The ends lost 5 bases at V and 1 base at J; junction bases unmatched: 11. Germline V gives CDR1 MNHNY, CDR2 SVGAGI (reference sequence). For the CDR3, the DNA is TGTGCCAGCAGTCCACAACCGAGACAGGGGGGCCAAGAGACCCAGTACTTC. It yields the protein CASSPQPRQGGQETQYF.

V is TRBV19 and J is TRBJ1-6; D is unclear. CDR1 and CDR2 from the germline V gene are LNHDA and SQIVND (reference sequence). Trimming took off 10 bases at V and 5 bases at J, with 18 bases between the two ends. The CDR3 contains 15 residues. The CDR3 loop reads CATRRFGQDNSPLHF. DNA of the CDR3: TGTGCCACCAGGCGCTTTGGGCAGGATAATTCACCCCTCCACTTT. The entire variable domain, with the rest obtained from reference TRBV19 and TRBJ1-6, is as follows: DGGITQSPKYLFRKEGQNVTLSCEQNLNHDAMYWYRQDPGQGLRLIYYSQIVNDFQKGDIAEGYSVSREKKESFPLTVTSAQKNPTAFYLCATRRFGQDNSPLHFGNGTRLTVT.

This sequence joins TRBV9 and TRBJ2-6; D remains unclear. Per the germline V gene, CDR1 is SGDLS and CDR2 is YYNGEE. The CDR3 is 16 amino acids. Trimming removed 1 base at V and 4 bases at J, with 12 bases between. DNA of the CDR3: TGTGCCAGCAGCGTATCTGCGAGACTGGGGGCCAACGTCCTGACTTTC. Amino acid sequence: CASSVSARLGANVLTF.

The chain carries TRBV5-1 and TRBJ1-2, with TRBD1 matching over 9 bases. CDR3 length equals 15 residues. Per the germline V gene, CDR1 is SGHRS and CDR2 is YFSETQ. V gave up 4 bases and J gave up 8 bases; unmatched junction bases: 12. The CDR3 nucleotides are TGCGCCAGCAGCAAGGGACAGGGTGGCTCCTACGGCTACACCTTC. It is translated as CASSKGQGGSYGYTF.

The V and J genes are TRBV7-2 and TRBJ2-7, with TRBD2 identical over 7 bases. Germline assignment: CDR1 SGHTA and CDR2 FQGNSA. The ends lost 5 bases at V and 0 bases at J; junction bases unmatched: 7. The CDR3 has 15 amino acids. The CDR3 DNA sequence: TGTGCCAGCAGCGGAAGTGGCGGGAGCTCCTACGAGCAGTACTTC. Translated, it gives CASSGSGGSSYEQYF. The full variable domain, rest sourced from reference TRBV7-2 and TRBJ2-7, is GAGVSQSPSNKVTEKGKDVELRCDPISGHTALYWYRQSLGQGLEFLIYFQGNSAPDKSGLPSDRFSAERTGGSVSTLTIQRTQQEDSAVYLCASSGSGGSSYEQYFGPGTRLTVT.